This T cell receptor (beta chain) was obtained from a study of blood T cell repertoires in COVID-19 (dated by TCRdb to the early 2020s). As for the study more broadly: Samples covering the acute and convalescent phases of COVID-19 were provided by collaborators in the United States, Italy and Spain. The dataset comprised deeply sampled blood TCRbeta repertoires from subjects exposed to, actively infected with, or recovered from COVID-19. The material from the prospective study consisted of cDNA or gDNA derived from T cells, B-cell-depleted T cells, or PBMCs. The repertoires were made available in a free public database intended to serve as a resource for research on the immune response to SARS-CoV-2. Where available, HLA class I and class II types were obtained from metadata supplied by the sample provider rather than from assay-based typing. Sample metadata almost always included a de-identified subject ID, COVID-19 status, age in years and sex. Samples were obtained from the ongoing ImmuneRACE study (first 160 participants) and from roughly 1,300 subjects provided by 6 global collaborators. Study-wide conclusions, independent of this receptor: Clinical and demographic metadata were provided uncurated, with the amount varying by source and participant.

From a lookup of the germline V gene, CDR1 and CDR2 are MDHEN and SYDVKM. Deletion took 3 bases off V and 5 bases off J, with a span of 15 bases between the germline ends. From cysteine to phenylalanine, the CDR3 is 15 amino acids long. Only the CDR3 part of the read is kept: 45 bases, read in frame from the first base. TCRbeta CDR3 regions were amplified from genomic DNA using the immunoSEQ Assay, a bias-controlled multiplex PCR. As for how the authors treated the data: Within the assay, amplification of reference gene primers was used to estimate how many nucleated cells each sample contained. To quantify the absolute abundance of each unique TCRbeta CDR3 rearrangement, sequence reads were collapsed and filtered. For each sample, productive Simpson clonality was calculated as the square root of Simpson's diversity index over productive rearrangements. The source is immuneACCESS, and TCRdb retained only in-frame sequences with V and J called. Part of the clones is not carried over; for the studies checked, unresolved V genes explain less than half of this, and the remainder is unexplained. The V and J calls and the clone size are those of that table, but D and trimming were determined from the DNA. The sample table shows fewer than 300,000 clones, and 80% to 90% are seen once. The ten most abundant clones make up 2% to 3% of the sample.

Whole blood was collected in K2EDTA tubes by collaborating institutions according to the institutions' own protocols. For TCRbeta analysis, collaborator samples were shipped as frozen whole blood, as isolated PBMCs, or as DNA extracted from either sample type. Points on this clone: No antigen is known for it. Base quality data are lacking; no much larger clone is found one base away.

This chain joins TRBV28 to TRBJ2-3; 6 matching bases give a weak D call of TRBD1. This clonotype was sampled from a woman in her 50s with acute or convalescent COVID-19. The sample comprised peripheral blood. The CDR3 region reads CASSFKGEIGDTQYF. At the DNA level, the sequence is TGTGCCAGCAGTTTCAAGGGGGAGATTGGAGATACGCAGTATTTT.